These 8 T cell receptor beta chains were all obtained from the same sample, sequenced in a study of human T cells and chemical hapten exposure. Time point indicated: healthy volunteer bleed at 2 weeks. RNA extraction used unfractionated whole blood as the source of total RNA. TCRdb itself ran the RACE reads through MiXCR, one entry per CDR3 protein. This table has over 85,000 distinct CDR3 sequences, about 8.8% appearing once. What was sequenced was whole blood. These receptors all come from a female donor in good health. Some clones in this sample may be carry-over from other donors' samples.

The CDR3 loop is CASSYSNRRPYEQYF. CDR3 in DNA: TGTGCCAGCAGTTACTCTAACCGCCGTCCTTACGAGCAGTACTTC. The J gene is TRBJ2-7, the V gene TRBV6-5; D is unresolved. The V end was cut by 0 bases, the J end by 4 bases, with 13 bases between. The germline gives CDR1 MNHEY, CDR2 SVGAGI. The CDR3 is 15 amino acids.

The gene calls are TRBV5-4 and TRBJ2-2; tentative D call: TRBD1 (6 bases). CDR1 SGHNT and CDR2 YYREEE come from the germline V gene (reference sequence). Deletions cut 5 bases from V and 5 bases from J, with 16 bases between. This CDR3 is built from 15 residues. This CDR3 is CASRTNPGDTGELFF. The CDR3 bases are TGTGCCAGCAGGACCAATCCAGGGGATACCGGGGAGCTGTTTTTT.

The chain is built from TRBV20-1 and TRBJ2-1; 13 nucleotides agree with TRBD2. The CDR3 has 18 amino acids. Trimming at V came to 1 base and at J to 0 bases, leaving 6 bases not matched to a gene. CDR1 DFQATT and CDR2 SNEGSKA come from the germline V gene (reference sequence). The CDR3 spells CSARGTSGSSNSYNEQFF. CDR3 coding DNA: TGCAGTGCTAGAGGGACTAGCGGGAGCTCCAACTCCTACAATGAGCAGTTCTTC.

This clonotype was seen only a few times. This chain joins TRBV5-6 and TRBJ1-6; D uncertain. Per germline, CDR1 SGHDT and CDR2 YYEEEE. The CDR3 covers 16 residues. V shed 4 bases and J shed 6 bases, with 17 bases lying between them. CDR3 in amino acids: CASSTTRSGLNSPLHF. CDR3 bases: TGTGCCAGCAGCACGACACGGAGCGGACTTAATTCACCCCTCCACTTT. The entire variable domain, with the rest obtained from reference TRBV5-6 and TRBJ1-6, is as follows: DAGVTQSPTHLIKTRGQQVTLRCSPKSGHDTVSWYQQALGQGPQFIFQYYEEEERQRGNFPDRFSGHQFPNYSSELNVNALLLGDSALYLCASSTTRSGLNSPLHFGNGTRLTVT.

The chain couples TRBV27 to TRBJ2-3, with D unresolved. V dropped 7 bases and J dropped 5 bases, with 16 bases sitting between them. Germline-derived CDR1 and CDR2 are MNHEY and SMNVEV (reference sequence). This CDR3 has 14 residues. CDR3 nucleotides: TGTGCCAGCAAGGCGCAGTCTATCCGAGATACGCAGTATTTT. Translating gives CASKAQSIRDTQYF.

This clonotype appeared a few times. The chain combines TRBV15 with TRBJ1-5; 8 bases line up with TRBD1. The CDR3 length is 16 residues. The V gene's germline CDR1 is LNHNV and CDR2 YYDKDF (reference sequence). Trimming cost V 0 bases and J 7 bases; bases outside gene matches: 8. The CDR3 loop is CATSRDSSRGRQPQHF. The CDR3 DNA sequence: TGTGCCACCAGCAGAGATTCATCCAGGGGGCGGCAGCCCCAGCATTTT.

This clonotype was seen repeatedly, ten times or more. Here the CDR3 reads CARTRTATFSGYTF. In DNA form, the CDR3 reads TGTGCCAGAACGCGGACAGCTACATTTTCTGGCTACACCTTC. This chain uses TRBV19 with TRBJ1-2, with D perhaps matching TRBD1 (6 bases). There are 14 residues in the CDR3. Germline V gene data show CDR1 as LNHDA and CDR2 as SQIVND (reference sequence). V gave up 9 bases and J gave up 7 bases, with 21 bases separating them. Drawing the rest from reference TRBV19 and TRBJ1-2, the complete variable domain is DGGITQSPKYLFRKEGQNVTLSCEQNLNHDAMYWYRQDPGQGLRLIYYSQIVNDFQKGDIAEGYSVSREKKESFPLTVTSAQKNPTAFYLCARTRTATFSGYTFGSGTRLTVV.

This clonotype has a count of ten or more. The CDR3 DNA follows: TGCAGCGTCATTGGACGGTCCTCCTACGAGCAGTACTTC. It codes for CSVIGRSSYEQYF. The chain uses TRBV29-1 and TRBJ2-7; D gene unclear. Trimming left V 6 bases short and J 0 bases short, with 12 bases between. Per the germline V gene, CDR1 is SQVTM and CDR2 is ANQGSEA. The CDR3 is 13 amino acids.